This T cell receptor (beta chain) was documented in a study of PD-1 blockade in classical Hodgkin lymphoma. Brentuximab vedotin exposure varied among the patients, all of whom had relapsed after autologous stem cell transplantation. Best overall response was complete response, partial response or progressive disease in these relapsed/refractory classical Hodgkin lymphoma patients. The CDR3 totals 13 residues. The V end was cut by 1 base, the J end by 4 bases, with 8 bases between. CDR1 and CDR2 from the germline V gene are SQVTM and ANQGSEA. The repertoire was sequenced with immunoSEQ multiplex PCR; TCRdb's copy has only in-frame clones and lacks some. The sample contains roughly 81,000 clones, around 90% of which appear only once. Study-wide results and limits: According to reports, newly diagnosed patients had lower baseline TCR diversity than healthy donors, and relapsed/refractory patients had lower baseline TCR diversity still.

As regards this clone: Its specificity is not known.

The chain employs TRBV29-1 and TRBJ2-1; D is ambiguous. The source of this sequence is a human donor with classical Hodgkin lymphoma. Sample: peripheral blood mononuclear cells (PBMCs), taken before the second cycle of nivolumab. For the CDR3, the DNA is TGCAGCGTTGAAGTCTCCCTATACAATGAGCAGTTCTTC. Translation: CSVEVSLYNEQFF.